This T cell receptor beta chain came from a study of T-cell memory formation after mild COVID-19. For the study at large: TCR clustering was largely donor specific.

Study conclusions and caveats: Contracting clones from day 15 to 85 had balanced CD4/CD8; later expanders favoured CD4+.

The length of the CDR3 is 11 residues. Unmatched junction bases numbered 3, after V lost 5 bases and J lost 5 bases. The germline gives CDR1 SQVTM, CDR2 ANQGSEA. Researchers used 5'RACE with constant-segment primers to make TCR alpha and TCR beta cDNA libraries that carry sample barcodes and UMIs. In TCRdb, the 5' RACE reads were re-called with MiXCR into one record per CDR3 protein. Found here are about 190,000 distinct CDR3 sequences, about 16% of them singletons; the top ten hold roughly 2.6%. This clonotype was counted between two and nine times. The antigen remains unidentified. This rearrangement joins TRBV29-1 to TRBJ2-7, with 7 bases matching TRBD1. The receptor comes from an adult woman who had mild COVID-19 (a few samples of this study predate the infection). Cell type and time point are not known. Sequenced material: PBMCs or a T cell subset sorted from them (not recorded which). CDR3 region: CSVSDRDEQYF. The CDR3 nucleotides are TGCAGCGTTTCAGACAGGGACGAGCAGTACTTC.